This T cell receptor beta chain came from a study of T cells after yellow fever vaccination. A single record per CDR3 protein comes from TCRdb applying MiXCR to the 5' RACE reads. The sample includes a few hundred thousand distinct CDR3 sequences, 7% to 10% seen only once; the top ten take 17%. As to this clonotype: Antigen unknown. Since the CDR3 does not end with the conserved phenylalanine or tryptophan, this likely comes from a read error.

Findings and caveats of the study: At under 97% for CD4 and approximately 88% for CD8, most primary-vaccination clones showed up again after the booster. Compared with primary, the secondary response was weaker and peaked at day 5, not 15.

The sequencing used PBMCs, collected more than 40 days after the first yellow fever vaccination. The origin of this receptor is a man aged 18 to 35 who received the YFV17D yellow fever vaccine.

The CDR3 loop reads CAISEDRVSGGYTI. In DNA form, the CDR3 reads TGTGCCATCAGTGAGGACAGGGTTTCGGGTGGCTACACCATC. This sequence joins TRBV10-3 and TRBJ1-2; TRBD1 matches 7 bases. Germline assignment: CDR1 ENHRY and CDR2 SYGVKD. V shed 2 bases, J shed 7 bases, and the junction held 7 bases outside the gene matches. CDR3 size: 14 residues.